Listed here are 16 T cell receptor beta chains from one sample, sequenced in a study of T cells in Graves' hyperthyroidism and ophthalmopathy. Regions amplified from RNA transcripts were the TCR beta CDR3 regions. The study used the HTBI primer set for a first-round RT-PCR of the TCR CDR3. MiXCR, run by TCRdb on the multiplex PCR reads, gives a single entry per CDR3 protein. The repertoire holds 200,000 to 250,000 distinct CDR3 sequences, about 15% seen once, with roughly 55% in the top ten. Sequenced input: blood. The source of these receptors is a woman in her forties or fifties with Graves' hyperthyroidism.

The V call is TRBV7-8, the J call TRBJ1-5; 10 bases line up with TRBD1. The junction had 6 bases not matched to a gene; V was cut back by 5 bases and J by 2 bases. Germline V CDR1 and CDR2: SGHVS, FQNEAQ. The CDR3 contains 16 residues. The CDR3 here is CASSGPTGGGNQPQHF. CDR3 sequence (DNA): TGTGCCAGCAGCGGCCCGACAGGGGGCGGCAATCAGCCCCAGCATTTT.

In this sample, this clonotype turned up many times. The chain employs TRBV27 and TRBJ2-1; 15 bases match TRBD2. The CDR3 spans 15 residues. CDR1 and CDR2 (germline): MNHEY, SMNVEV (reference sequence). The ends lost 6 bases at V and 12 bases at J; junction bases unmatched: 9. DNA of the CDR3: TGTGCCAGCAGCCAAGGGACTAGCGGGAGGTCCGGGCAGTTCTTC. This translates into CASSQGTSGRSGQFF.

This clonotype was detected only a few times. The chain recombines TRBV6-1 with TRBJ2-1, with 8 bases aligning to TRBD2. The V gene's germline CDR1 is MNHNS and CDR2 SASEGT. There are 15 residues in the CDR3. V dropped 6 bases and J dropped 9; count of bases not matched to a gene: 13. The DNA of the CDR3 is TGTGCCAGCAGGGGGACTAGAACGATAACGATTGAGCAGTTCTTC. Amino acids: CASRGTRTITIEQFF.

This clonotype was counted at least ten times. As DNA, the CDR3 is TGTGCCAGCGCCCAGGGAGACTCTAACTATGGCTACACCTTC. Amino acid sequence: CASAQGDSNYGYTF. The rearrangement links TRBV28 to TRBJ1-2; a possible D gene is TRBD1 (5 bases). Trimming removed 8 bases from V and 0 bases from J, with 13 bases in between. The CDR3 covers 14 residues. CDR1 MDHEN and CDR2 SYDVKM come from the germline V gene.

The chain recombines TRBV2 with TRBJ1-5; D may be TRBD1 (5 bases). V lost 1 base and J lost 7, with 17 bases in between. Germline V gene data show CDR1 as SNHLY and CDR2 as FYNNEI. The CDR3 is 16 amino acids. CDR3 DNA sequence: TGTGCCAGCAGTGAAGACGACACTGGGGGAGGCCAGCCCCAGCATTTT. Translated, it gives CASSEDDTGGGQPQHF.

This clonotype came up many times. The chain employs TRBV7-9 and TRBJ1-2; 7 bases map to TRBD1. The trim removed 7 bases at V and 3 bases at J, leaving 11 bases unmatched. This CDR3 has 15 residues. Germline CDR1 is SEHNR and CDR2 is FQNEAQ (reference sequence). CDR3 bases: TGTGCCAGCAACCTATTGGACAGGCGGGACTATGGCTACACCTTC. Encoded protein: CASNLLDRRDYGYTF.

The chain is built from TRBV20-1 and TRBJ2-2; weak D call: TRBD1 (6 bases). The V gene's germline CDR1 is DFQATT and CDR2 SNEGSKA (reference sequence). Trimming removed 1 base from V and 0 bases from J, with 12 bases in between. The CDR3 runs 16 residues. CDR3 in amino acids: CSARGQGRPNTGELFF. The CDR3 nucleotides read TGCAGTGCTAGAGGGCAGGGGCGCCCGAACACCGGGGAGCTGTTTTTT.

The chain couples TRBV7-9 to TRBJ2-3; maybe TRBD1 (5 bases). This CDR3 is built from 13 residues. V shed 3 bases and J shed 5 bases, with 9 bases lying between them. Per the germline V gene, CDR1 is SEHNR and CDR2 is FQNEAQ (reference sequence). The CDR3 nucleotides are TGTGCCAGCAGCTTGGAAGGGGAAGATACGCAGTATTTT. It specifies CASSLEGEDTQYF.

This clonotype was observed many times. The CDR3 DNA follows: TGCAGTGCTAGGCCGTCGGGCAGCGGGATTCAGCCCCAGCATTTT. Protein: CSARPSGSGIQPQHF. This chain links TRBV20-1 with TRBJ1-5; D not resolved. The germline V and J ends were trimmed by 3 bases and 6 bases, with 18 bases remaining between them. Germline lookup yields CDR1 DFQATT and CDR2 SNEGSKA (reference sequence). CDR3 size: 15 residues.

This clonotype was seen repeatedly, ten times or more. The genes are TRBV20-1 and TRBJ2-7, with 8 bases aligning to TRBD2. This CDR3 region has 15 residues. From germline, CDR1 is DFQATT and CDR2 SNEGSKA (reference sequence). Trimming at V came to 6 bases and at J to 0 bases, leaving 10 bases not matched to a gene. CDR3 nucleotide sequence: TGCAGTGCCCTGAAACTAGCGGCACCCTCCTACGAGCAGTACTTC. Protein product: CSALKLAAPSYEQYF.

This rearrangement joins TRBV10-3 to TRBJ1-2; the D is unclear. CDR3 length: 13 amino acids. From germline, CDR1 is ENHRY and CDR2 SYGVKD. Trimming took off 9 bases at V and 0 bases at J, with 11 bases between the two ends. DNA for the CDR3: TGTGCCATATCAGTCGGTTCTAACTATGGCTACACCTTC. As protein: CAISVGSNYGYTF.

This clonotype occurred a few times. CDR3 region: CASSPTGQGAVNQPQHF. In nucleotides, the CDR3 is TGTGCCAGTAGCCCCACCGGACAGGGGGCGGTGAATCAGCCCCAGCATTTT. The chain has TRBV19 and TRBJ1-5, with TRBD1 matching over 11 bases. V dropped 6 bases and J dropped 4; count of bases not matched to a gene: 11. CDR1 and CDR2 (germline): LNHDA, SQIVND (reference sequence). The CDR3 is made up of 17 amino acids.

The gene calls are TRBV27 and TRBJ2-5, with D possibly being TRBD1 (6 bases). Trimming cost V 5 bases and J 1 base, with 11 bases left between them. CDR3 length: 14 amino acids. From germline, CDR1 is MNHEY and CDR2 SMNVEV (reference sequence). The CDR3 here is CASSPWDTQETQYF. In DNA, the CDR3 is TGTGCCAGCAGTCCATGGGACACCCAAGAGACCCAGTACTTC.

This clonotype was picked up many times. The V and J genes are TRBV20-1 and TRBJ2-3, with D maybe TRBD2 (8 bases). The CDR3 covers 15 residues. Germline assignment: CDR1 DFQATT and CDR2 SNEGSKA (reference sequence). V was pared by 3 bases and J by 3 bases, with 16 bases between. DNA of the CDR3: TGCAGTGCTAGCGGGACTAGGACAGGTACAGATACGCAGTATTTT. It codes for CSASGTRTGTDTQYF.

The chain joins TRBV30 to TRBJ2-1, with TRBD2 identical over 11 bases. J lost 1 base, V lost 3 bases, and 5 bases had no gene match. The CDR3 has 16 amino acids. Germline V gene lookup returns CDR1 GTSNPN and CDR2 SVGIG (reference sequence). CDR3 DNA sequence: TGTGCCTGGAGAGCGACTAGCGGGACGTCCTACAATGAGCAGTTCTTC. Protein sequence: CAWRATSGTSYNEQFF.

The CDR3 region is CAISAGTSGDTQYF. CDR3 coding DNA: TGTGCCATCAGTGCCGGGACTAGCGGGGATACGCAGTATTTT. This chain uses TRBV10-3 with TRBJ2-3; TRBD2 aligns across 12 bases. The V and J ends lost 4 bases and 6 bases, in that order; junction bases with no gene match: 2. Germline V gene lookup returns CDR1 ENHRY and CDR2 SYGVKD. The CDR3 loop spans 14 amino acids.